This passage covers 23 T cell receptor beta chains from one sample sequenced in a study of CD8+CD57+ T cells in acquired aplastic anemia. Researchers used genomic DNA as the template to profile TCR beta VDJ and CDR3. MiXCR was run by TCRdb on the reads, yielding one entry per CDR3 protein. The data show about 220,000 distinct CDR3 sequences, almost 35% seen once. Sequenced input: sorted CD4+, CD8+, or CD8+CD57+ T cells (not recorded which) from PBMCs. The source is a human donor in good health, serving as a control.

The rearrangement uses TRBV28 and TRBJ1-3, with a weak D call TRBD1 (5 bases). Germline V gene data show CDR1 as MDHEN and CDR2 as SYDVKM. The CDR3 loop spans 16 amino acids. Trimming shortened V by 6 bases and J by 1 base, and 16 bases separated the two germline ends. The CDR3 here is CASSSGRLMSGNTIYF. Here the CDR3 DNA reads TGTGCCAGCAGCTCGGGACGGCTAATGTCTGGAAACACCATATATTTT.

V gene TRBV6-5 combines with J gene TRBJ1-1; 11 positions match TRBD1. The CDR3 is 13 residues long. Germline loops: CDR1 MNHEY, CDR2 SVGAGI. V was pared by 5 bases and J by 10 bases, with 6 bases of the junction left unmatched. This CDR3 is CASSHLGTGGAFF. The CDR3 nucleotides are TGTGCCAGCAGTCACCTCGGGACAGGGGGAGCTTTCTTT.

This clonotype was recorded many times. The CDR3 DNA reads TGTGCCAGCAGCTCCCCCCCCAGGGTAAATGAGCAGTTCTTC. Translated, it gives CASSSPPRVNEQFF. The rearrangement joins TRBV7-9 to TRBJ2-1; weak D call: TRBD1 (5 bases). Trimming took 4 bases from V and 7 from J, leaving 14 bases between them. CDR1 SEHNR and CDR2 FQNEAQ come from the germline V gene (reference sequence). CDR3 length: 14 amino acids.

The DNA for the CDR3 is TGCAGTGCTGGGCCGGCCGGGGCGGGGGGGCCATCGAACACCGGGGAGCTGTTTTTT. It is translated as CSAGPAGAGGPSNTGELFF. This sequence joins TRBV20-1 and TRBJ2-2; TRBD2 agrees at 9 bases. The length of the CDR3 is 19 residues. Trimming cost V 5 bases and J 0 bases; bases outside gene matches: 16. Germline-derived CDR1 and CDR2 are DFQATT and SNEGSKA (reference sequence).

With respect to this clonotype: Since a much larger clone is just one base distant, this may be a read error. This likely comes from a read error, as the CDR3 has no conserved phenylalanine or tryptophan at its end. The chain uses TRBV5-5 and TRBJ1-2, with D tentatively TRBD1 (5 bases). Germline V gene sequence: CDR1 SGHKS, CDR2 YYEKEE (reference sequence). Trimming took 0 bases from V and 2 from J, leaving 11 bases between them. This CDR3 has 15 amino acids. The CDR3 DNA follows: TGTGCCAGCAGCTTGGTCAGGGTTGTCAACTATGGCTACACCCTC. Translation: CASSLVRVVNYGYTL.

This clonotype was picked up many times. The chain employs TRBV7-9 and TRBJ2-3; D unclear. The CDR3 contains 14 residues. Per germline, CDR1 SEHNR and CDR2 FQNEAQ (reference sequence). V was clipped by 5 bases and J by 2 bases, with 11 bases between them. DNA for the CDR3: TGTGCCAGCAGCGCCCAGGATTACACAGATACGCAGTATTTT. Translated, it gives CASSAQDYTDTQYF.

This clonotype was counted a single time. The chain uses TRBV7-3 and TRBJ1-5, with 7 bases that match TRBD1. This CDR3 contains 13 residues. Germline CDR1 is SGHTA and CDR2 is FQGTGA. The V segment lost 5 bases and the J segment 8 bases; nucleotides outside the gene matches: 6. The CDR3 region has the DNA TGTGCCAGCAGCCAGGGGGGGAATGAGCCCCAGCATTTT. The encoded protein is CASSQGGNEPQHF.

This clonotype showed up many times. This sequence joins TRBV25-1 and TRBJ1-4; maybe TRBD1 (6 bases). Germline loops: CDR1 MGHDK, CDR2 SYGVNS. Trimming left V 1 base short and J 7 bases short, with 13 bases between. The CDR3 covers 15 residues. The CDR3 loop is CASSESTGRFEKLFF. The CDR3 nucleotides read TGTGCCAGCAGTGAATCAACAGGGAGATTTGAAAAACTGTTTTTT.

The rearrangement links TRBV7-9 to TRBJ1-5, with D possibly TRBD1 on 6 matching bases. Trimming shortened V by 5 bases and J by 7 bases, and 12 bases separated the two germline ends. Germline V CDR1 and CDR2: SEHNR, FQNEAQ (reference sequence). The CDR3 is made up of 13 amino acids. The CDR3 sequence is CASSGGGRQPQHF. CDR3 in DNA: TGTGCCAGCAGCGGGGGGGGCCGGCAGCCCCAGCATTTT.

This clonotype has more than one count but fewer than ten. V and J are TRBV5-1 and TRBJ2-1; a weak D match, TRBD1 (5 bases). V dropped 0 bases and J dropped 8 bases, with 18 bases sitting between them. The CDR3 is made up of 16 amino acids. Germline V gives CDR1 SGHRS, CDR2 YFSETQ. The CDR3 bases are TGCGCCAGCAGCTTGGCCTGGGGCACCATAGGCGATGAGCAGTTCTTC. Translating gives CASSLAWGTIGDEQFF.

The chain has TRBV11-1 and TRBJ1-2, with D hard to call. The CDR3 contains 15 residues. V was pared by 6 bases and J by 0 bases, with 14 bases between. In germline, CDR1 is SGHAT, CDR2 FQDESV (reference sequence). CDR3 protein: CASRKTGGANYGYTF. The DNA of the CDR3 is TGTGCCAGCAGAAAAACCGGCGGGGCTAACTATGGCTACACCTTC.

This clonotype was seen ten or more times. V and J are TRBV2 and TRBJ1-5, with a tentative D call TRBD1 (5 bases). The V gene lost 4 bases and the J gene lost 2 bases, with 12 bases spanning the gap. CDR1 SNHLY and CDR2 FYNNEI come from the germline V gene. This CDR3 comprises 15 residues. CDR3 sequence: CASSGVGLGNQPQHF. As DNA, the CDR3 is TGTGCCAGCAGTGGTGTGGGGCTTGGCAATCAGCCCCAGCATTTT.

This chain links TRBV25-1 with TRBJ1-6; TRBD1 aligns across 7 bases. This CDR3 spans 15 amino acids. V was pared by 4 bases and J by 9 bases, with 9 bases of the junction left unmatched. Germline CDR1 and CDR2: MGHDK and SYGVNS. CDR3: CASSGGGRGGSPLHF. The DNA of the CDR3 is TGTGCCAGCAGTGGGGGGGGCAGGGGGGGTTCACCCCTCCACTTT.

This clonotype appeared many times. The chain combines TRBV7-9 with TRBJ2-6; D not resolved. Germline V gives CDR1 SEHNR, CDR2 FQNEAQ (reference sequence). The V and J ends lost 5 bases and 0 bases respectively, with 8 bases between them. The CDR3 is 15 amino acids. The CDR3: CASSQSGSGANVLTF. Here the CDR3 DNA reads TGTGCCAGCAGCCAGTCCGGCTCTGGGGCCAACGTCCTGACTTTC.

Here the CDR3 DNA reads TGTGCCAGCAGCTTAGGATGGGGGGGCGTGGATGGCTACACCTTC. This translates into CASSLGWGGVDGYTF. This chain uses TRBV5-6 with TRBJ1-2; D perhaps matches TRBD1 (6 bases). The CDR3 has 15 residues. Trimming shortened V by 2 bases and J by 6 bases, and 17 bases separated the two germline ends. Germline V lookup: CDR1 SGHDT, CDR2 YYEEEE.

This clonotype was counted at least ten times. Here the CDR3 reads CASSLLTDYGYTF. In DNA form, the CDR3 reads TGTGCCAGCAGCTTGTTAACAGACTATGGCTACACCTTC. The V call is TRBV5-4, the J call TRBJ1-2; D call uncertain. CDR3 length: 13 residues. V gave up 1 base and J gave up 3 bases, with 7 bases separating them. In germline, CDR1 is SGHNT, CDR2 YYREEE (reference sequence).

This clonotype was detected many times. The J gene is TRBJ2-3, the V gene TRBV24-1, with 7 bases matching TRBD1. The germline V gene encodes CDR1 KGHDR and CDR2 SFDVKD. V was clipped by 1 base and J by 0 bases; unmatched bases: 3. CDR3 length equals 16 residues. In DNA, the CDR3 is TGTGCCACCAGTGATTTTGGGACAGCTAGCACAGATACGCAGTATTTT. It encodes CATSDFGTASTDTQYF.

This sequence joins TRBV5-1 and TRBJ1-2, with D unresolved. Germline V gives CDR1 SGHRS, CDR2 YFSETQ. Trimming pared 0 bases from V and 4 bases from J, leaving 10 bases between. CDR3 size: 14 residues. In DNA form, the CDR3 reads TGCGCCAGCAGCTTGGAACAGCAAATCTATGGCTACACCTTC. Protein: CASSLEQQIYGYTF.

The sample holds many counts of this clonotype. The chain combines TRBV6-1 with TRBJ1-6; D is possibly TRBD1 (5 bases). The CDR3 sequence is 16 residues long. The V and J ends lost 3 bases and 9 bases respectively, with 18 bases between them. Germline CDR1 and CDR2: MNHNS and SASEGT. The CDR3 region has the DNA TGTGCCAGCAGTGACGAGGGGAGGCCTCGAGTTTCACCCCTCCACTTT. Translation: CASSDEGRPRVSPLHF.

This clonotype was seen repeatedly, ten times or more. The rearrangement links TRBV24-1 to TRBJ1-5, with TRBD1 matching over 10 bases. CDR1 KGHDR and CDR2 SFDVKD come from the germline V gene. The CDR3 is made up of 16 amino acids. V was pared by 4 bases and J by 7 bases, with 9 bases of the junction left unmatched. The CDR3 loop is CATSDSRDRGMQPQHF. For the CDR3, the DNA is TGTGCCACCAGTGACAGCCGGGACAGGGGCATGCAGCCCCAGCATTTT.

For this clonotype: Given a much more abundant clone one base away, this may be a read error. The J gene is TRBJ1-3, the V gene TRBV30; no firm D call. Germline-derived CDR1 and CDR2 are GTSNPN and SVGIG (reference sequence). The CDR3 runs 14 residues. CDR3 amino acids: CAWSPDSSGDTIYF. For the CDR3, the DNA is TGTGCCTGGAGCCCCGACTCCTCTGGAGACACCATATATTTT.

The rearrangement uses TRBV20-1 and TRBJ2-1; 12 bases are shared with TRBD1. The trim removed 5 bases at V and 9 bases at J, leaving 11 bases unmatched. This CDR3 region has 15 residues. The germline gives CDR1 DFQATT, CDR2 SNEGSKA (reference sequence). The CDR3: CSAPNGGTGGREQFF. CDR3 nucleotides: TGCAGTGCTCCTAATGGAGGGACAGGGGGCCGTGAGCAGTTCTTC.

This clonotype came up a few times. CDR3 in amino acids: CASRGSGVQYF. The CDR3 bases are TGTGCCAGCCGCGGCTCGGGCGTGCAGTACTTC. The chain combines TRBV18 with TRBJ2-7; D is undetermined. With 8 bases removed from V and 9 bases from J, the gap between germline ends came to 14 bases. The CDR3 extends over 11 amino acids. In germline, CDR1 is KGHSH, CDR2 LQKENI.